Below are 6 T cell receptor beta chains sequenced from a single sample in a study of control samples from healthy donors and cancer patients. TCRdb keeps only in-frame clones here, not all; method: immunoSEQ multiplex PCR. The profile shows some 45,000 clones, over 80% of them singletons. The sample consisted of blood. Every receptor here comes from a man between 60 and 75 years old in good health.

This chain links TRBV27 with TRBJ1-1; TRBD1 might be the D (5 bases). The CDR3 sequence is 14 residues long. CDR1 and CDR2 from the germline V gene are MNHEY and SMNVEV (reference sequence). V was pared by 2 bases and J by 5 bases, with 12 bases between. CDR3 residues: CASSLGGVETEAFF. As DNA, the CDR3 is TGTGCCAGCAGTTTAGGGGGTGTTGAAACTGAAGCTTTCTTT.

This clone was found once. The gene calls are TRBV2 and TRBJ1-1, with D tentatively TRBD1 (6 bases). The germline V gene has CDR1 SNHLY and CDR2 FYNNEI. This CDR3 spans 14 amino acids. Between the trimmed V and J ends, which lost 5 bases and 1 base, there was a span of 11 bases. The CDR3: CASSRNRANTEAFF. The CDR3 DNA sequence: TGTGCCAGCAGTAGGAACAGGGCGAACACTGAAGCTTTCTTT.

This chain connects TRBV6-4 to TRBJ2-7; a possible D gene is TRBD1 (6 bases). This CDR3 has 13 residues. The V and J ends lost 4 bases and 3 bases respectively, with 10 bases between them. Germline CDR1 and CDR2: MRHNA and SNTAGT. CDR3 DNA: TGTGCCAGCAGTGTGCAAGGGGGCTACGAGCAGTACTTC. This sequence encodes CASSVQGGYEQYF.

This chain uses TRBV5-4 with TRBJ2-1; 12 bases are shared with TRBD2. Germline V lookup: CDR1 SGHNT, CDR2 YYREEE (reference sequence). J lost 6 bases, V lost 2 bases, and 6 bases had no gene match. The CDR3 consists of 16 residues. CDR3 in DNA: TGTGCCAGCAGCTTCCGGACTAGCGGGAATGTCAATGAGCAGTTCTTC. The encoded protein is CASSFRTSGNVNEQFF.

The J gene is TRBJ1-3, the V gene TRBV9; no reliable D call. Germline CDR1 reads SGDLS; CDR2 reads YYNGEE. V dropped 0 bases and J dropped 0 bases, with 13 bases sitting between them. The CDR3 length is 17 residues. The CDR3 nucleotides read TGTGCCAGCAGCGTAGCCGACACGGGGAGCTCTGGAAACACCATATATTTT. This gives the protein CASSVADTGSSGNTIYF.

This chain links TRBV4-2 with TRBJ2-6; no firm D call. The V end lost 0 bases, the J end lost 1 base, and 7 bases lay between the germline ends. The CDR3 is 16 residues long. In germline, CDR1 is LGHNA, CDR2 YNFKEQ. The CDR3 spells CASSQDLTSGANVLTF. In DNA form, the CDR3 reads TGTGCCAGCAGCCAAGATTTGACATCTGGGGCCAACGTCCTGACTTTC.